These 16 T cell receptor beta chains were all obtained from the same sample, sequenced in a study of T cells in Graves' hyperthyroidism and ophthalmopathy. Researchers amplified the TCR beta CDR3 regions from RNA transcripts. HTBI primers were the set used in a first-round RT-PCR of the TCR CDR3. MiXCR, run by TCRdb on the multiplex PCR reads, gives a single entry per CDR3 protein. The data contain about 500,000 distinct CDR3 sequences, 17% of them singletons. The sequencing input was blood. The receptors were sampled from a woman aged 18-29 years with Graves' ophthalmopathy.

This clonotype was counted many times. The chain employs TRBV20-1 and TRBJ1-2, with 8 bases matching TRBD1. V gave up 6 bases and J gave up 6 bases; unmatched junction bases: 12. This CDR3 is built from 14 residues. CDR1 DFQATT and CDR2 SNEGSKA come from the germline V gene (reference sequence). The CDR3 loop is CSARRTGIVDGYTF. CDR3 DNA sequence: TGCAGTGCACGTAGGACAGGGATAGTTGATGGCTACACCTTC.

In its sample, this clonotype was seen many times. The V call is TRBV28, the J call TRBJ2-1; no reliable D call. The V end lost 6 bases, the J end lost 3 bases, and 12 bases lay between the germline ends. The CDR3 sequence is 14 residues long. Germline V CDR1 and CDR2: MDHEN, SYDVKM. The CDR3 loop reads CASRLGPDYNEQFF. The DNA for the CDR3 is TGTGCCAGCAGACTCGGACCGGACTACAATGAGCAGTTCTTC. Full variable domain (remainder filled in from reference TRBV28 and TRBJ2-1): DVKVTQSSRYLVKRTGEKVFLECVQDMDHENMFWYRQDPGLGLRLIYFSYDVKMKEKGDIPEGYSVSREKKERFSLILESASTNQTSMYLCASRLGPDYNEQFFGPGTRLTVL.

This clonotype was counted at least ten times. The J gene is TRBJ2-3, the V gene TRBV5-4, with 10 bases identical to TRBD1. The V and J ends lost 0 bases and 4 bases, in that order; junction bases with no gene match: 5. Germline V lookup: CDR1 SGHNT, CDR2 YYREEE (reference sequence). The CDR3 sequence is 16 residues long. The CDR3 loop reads CASSLAGGQGADTQYF. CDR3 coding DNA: TGTGCCAGCAGCTTGGCCGGCGGACAGGGGGCAGATACGCAGTATTTT. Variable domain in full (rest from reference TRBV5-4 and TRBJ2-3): ETGVTQSPTHLIKTRGQQVTLRCSSQSGHNTVSWYQQALGQGPQFIFQYYREEENGRGNFPPRFSGLQFPNYSSELNVNALELDDSALYLCASSLAGGQGADTQYFGPGTRLTVL.

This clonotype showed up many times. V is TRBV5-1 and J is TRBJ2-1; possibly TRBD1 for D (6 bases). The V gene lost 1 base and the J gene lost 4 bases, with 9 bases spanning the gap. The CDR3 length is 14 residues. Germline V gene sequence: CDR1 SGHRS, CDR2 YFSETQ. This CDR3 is CASSLNRAYNEQFF. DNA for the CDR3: TGCGCCAGCAGCTTGAACAGGGCGTACAATGAGCAGTTCTTC.

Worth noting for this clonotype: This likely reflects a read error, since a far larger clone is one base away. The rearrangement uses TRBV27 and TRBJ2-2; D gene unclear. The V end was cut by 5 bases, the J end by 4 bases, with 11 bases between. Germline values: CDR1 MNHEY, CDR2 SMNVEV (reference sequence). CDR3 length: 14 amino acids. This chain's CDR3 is CASSLAASTGELFF. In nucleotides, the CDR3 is TGTGCCAGCAGTCTTGCCGCGAGCACCGGGGAGCTGTTTTTT.

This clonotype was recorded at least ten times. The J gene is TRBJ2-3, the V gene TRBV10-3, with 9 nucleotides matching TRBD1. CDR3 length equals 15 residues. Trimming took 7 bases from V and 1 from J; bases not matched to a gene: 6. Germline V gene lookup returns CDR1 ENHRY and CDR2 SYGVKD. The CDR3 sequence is CAINLGQGGTDTQYF. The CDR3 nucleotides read TGTGCCATCAATCTGGGACAGGGAGGCACAGATACGCAGTATTTT.

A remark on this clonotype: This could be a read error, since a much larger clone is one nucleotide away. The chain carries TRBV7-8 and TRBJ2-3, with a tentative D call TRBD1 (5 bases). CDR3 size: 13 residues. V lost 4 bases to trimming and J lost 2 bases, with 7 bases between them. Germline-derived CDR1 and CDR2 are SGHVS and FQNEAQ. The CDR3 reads CASSWGITDTQYF. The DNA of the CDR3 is TGTGCCAGCAGCTGGGGCATCACAGATACGCAGTATTTT.

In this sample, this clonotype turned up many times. CDR3 nucleotide sequence: TGTGCCAGCAGTTATAGCGGGAGCTATGAGCAGTTCTTC. It encodes CASSYSGSYEQFF. The J gene is TRBJ2-1, the V gene TRBV28; TRBD2 aligns across 9 bases. The ends lost 4 bases at V and 8 bases at J; junction bases unmatched: 3. The CDR3 consists of 13 residues. Germline V gene data show CDR1 as MDHEN and CDR2 as SYDVKM.

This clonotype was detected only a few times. As DNA, the CDR3 is TGTGCCAGCAGCCTGGGAAGCCGAGAGCAGTTCTTC. It translates to CASSLGSREQFF. The chain is built from TRBV7-9 and TRBJ2-1; D call uncertain. The CDR3 totals 12 residues. Germline-derived CDR1 and CDR2 are SEHNR and FQNEAQ (reference sequence). The V end lost 5 bases, the J end lost 10 bases, and 12 bases lay between the germline ends.

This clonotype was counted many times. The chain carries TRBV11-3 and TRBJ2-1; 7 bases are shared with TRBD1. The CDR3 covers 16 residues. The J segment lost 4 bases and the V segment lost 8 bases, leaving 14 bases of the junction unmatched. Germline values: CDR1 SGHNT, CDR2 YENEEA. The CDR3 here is CASAKTSGTAYNEQFF. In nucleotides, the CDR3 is TGTGCCAGCGCCAAGACGTCCGGGACAGCATACAATGAGCAGTTCTTC.

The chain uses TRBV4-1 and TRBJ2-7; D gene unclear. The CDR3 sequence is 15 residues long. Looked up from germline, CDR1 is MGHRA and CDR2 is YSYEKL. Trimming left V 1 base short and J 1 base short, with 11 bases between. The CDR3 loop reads CASSQGDLGSYEQYF. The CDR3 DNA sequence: TGCGCCAGCAGCCAAGGGGATTTAGGGTCCTACGAGCAGTACTTC.

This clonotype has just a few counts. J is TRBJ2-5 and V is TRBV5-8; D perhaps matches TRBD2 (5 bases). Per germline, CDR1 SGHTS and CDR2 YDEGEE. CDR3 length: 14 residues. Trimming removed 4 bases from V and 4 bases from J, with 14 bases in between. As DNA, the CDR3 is TGTGCCAGCAGCCCCACTAGGATTCGAGAGACCCAGTACTTC. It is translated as CASSPTRIRETQYF.

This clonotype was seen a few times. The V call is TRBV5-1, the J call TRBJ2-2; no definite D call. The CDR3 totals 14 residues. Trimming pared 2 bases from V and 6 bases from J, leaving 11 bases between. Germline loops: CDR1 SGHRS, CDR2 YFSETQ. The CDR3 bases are TGCGCCAGCAGCTTCACGGCCCGGCCCGGGGAGCTGTTTTTT. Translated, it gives CASSFTARPGELFF. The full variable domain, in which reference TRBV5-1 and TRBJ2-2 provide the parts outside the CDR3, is KAGVTQTPRYLIKTRGQQVTLSCSPISGHRSVSWYQQTPGQGLQFLFEYFSETQRNKGNFPGRFSGRQFSNSRSEMNVSTLELGDSALYLCASSFTARPGELFFGEGSRLTVL.

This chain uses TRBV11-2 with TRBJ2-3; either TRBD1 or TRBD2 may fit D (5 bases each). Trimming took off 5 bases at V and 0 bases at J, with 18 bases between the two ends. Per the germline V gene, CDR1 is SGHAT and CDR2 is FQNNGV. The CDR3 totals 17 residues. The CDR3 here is CASSRTGTIPSTDTQYF. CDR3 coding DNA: TGTGCCAGCAGCCGAACGGGGACCATCCCTAGCACAGATACGCAGTATTTT.

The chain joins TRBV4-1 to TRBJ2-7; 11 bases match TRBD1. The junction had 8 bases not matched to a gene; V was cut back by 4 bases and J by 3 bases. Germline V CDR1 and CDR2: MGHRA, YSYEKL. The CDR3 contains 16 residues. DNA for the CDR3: TGCGCCAGCAGCCTTTTAATCGGGACAGGGGGCTACGAGCAGTACTTC. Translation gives CASSLLIGTGGYEQYF.

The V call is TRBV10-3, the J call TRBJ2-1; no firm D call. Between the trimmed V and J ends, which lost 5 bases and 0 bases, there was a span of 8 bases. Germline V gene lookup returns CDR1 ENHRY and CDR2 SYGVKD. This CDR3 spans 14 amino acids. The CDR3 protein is CAISSGSSYNEQFF. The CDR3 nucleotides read TGTGCCATCAGTTCGGGCAGCTCCTACAATGAGCAGTTCTTC.